Listed here are 26 T cell receptor beta chains from one sample, sequenced in a study of sequential checkpoint blockade in melanoma. As for treatment: randomized to nivolumab then ipilimumab (arm A) or the reverse (arm B). Sequencing used immunoSEQ multiplex PCR; TCRdb keeps in-frame clones, though not all of them. The profile shows some 35,000 clones, over 75% of them singletons. The source was CD8+ T cells sorted from blood (inferred from file names), collected from a patient given nivolumab and ipilimumab in sequence. These receptors all come from a human donor with melanoma.

The genes are TRBV19 and TRBJ2-7, with TRBD1 matching 7 bases. J lost 0 bases, V lost 6 bases, and 11 bases had no gene match. This CDR3 is 16 amino acids long. Per germline, CDR1 LNHDA and CDR2 SQIVND (reference sequence). Here the CDR3 reads CASSQGTGVNSYEQYF. As DNA, the CDR3 is TGTGCCAGTAGCCAGGGCACAGGGGTGAACTCCTACGAGCAGTACTTC.

The chain uses TRBV2 and TRBJ2-2, with TRBD2 matching over 8 bases. The CDR3 is 15 amino acids. From germline, CDR1 is SNHLY and CDR2 FYNNEI. J was trimmed by 0 bases and V by 7 bases; bases with no gene match: 4. The CDR3 DNA sequence: TGTGCCAGCACCAGACTAGCGCCGAACACCGGGGAGCTGTTTTTT. Residues: CASTRLAPNTGELFF.

This chain's CDR3 is CASSQDRGGSGDEQFF. The CDR3 bases are TGCGCCAGCAGCCAAGATCGAGGCGGGAGTGGCGATGAGCAGTTCTTC. This chain joins TRBV4-1 and TRBJ2-1, with TRBD2 identical over 7 bases. Germline loops: CDR1 MGHRA, CDR2 YSYEKL. This CDR3 has 16 amino acids. V gave up 0 bases and J gave up 8 bases; unmatched junction bases: 10.

The V call is TRBV19, the J call TRBJ2-1, with a tentative D call TRBD2 (6 bases). CDR1 is LNHDA, CDR2 SQIVND, per germline (reference sequence). The CDR3 runs to 16 residues. V lost 6 bases, J lost 4 bases, and 19 bases lay in between. The CDR3: CASRPTSEGTYNEQFF. The CDR3 DNA reads TGTGCCAGTAGACCCACTAGTGAGGGGACTTACAATGAGCAGTTCTTC.

The gene calls are TRBV6-6 and TRBJ2-3; TRBD2 might be the D (5 bases). V was shortened by 5 bases and J by 1 base, with 16 bases between the two germline ends. This CDR3 is built from 16 residues. CDR1 MNHNY and CDR2 SVGAGI come from the germline V gene (reference sequence). In DNA form, the CDR3 reads TGTGCCAGCAGTCTAGCTACCCGGCAGGGCACAGATACGCAGTATTTT. Translating gives CASSLATRQGTDTQYF.

The CDR3 loop reads CASSYSPYQSLEV. CDR3 coding DNA: TGTGCCAGCAGTTACTCGCCCTACCAGAGTTTGGAGGTC. V is TRBV6-5 and J is TRBJ2-7; D is uncertain. Germline values: CDR1 MNHEY, CDR2 SVGAGI. The CDR3 totals 13 residues.

This clone was counted between two and nine times. The chain recombines TRBV19 with TRBJ1-1, with 8 bases fitting TRBD1. CDR1 is LNHDA, CDR2 SQIVND, per germline (reference sequence). The CDR3 runs to 13 residues. J gave up 4 bases and V 6 bases, and 4 bases lay outside the gene matches. CDR3 bases: TGTGCCAGTAGCGACAGGGGTTTCACTGAAGCTTTCTTT. Its translation: CASSDRGFTEAFF.

The genes are TRBV7-9 and TRBJ1-1; 7 bases are a match to TRBD1. V trimming: 1 base; J trimming: 4 bases; junction bases outside the gene matches: 0. Germline V gene sequence: CDR1 SEHNR, CDR2 FQNEAQ (reference sequence). The CDR3 extends over 13 amino acids. The CDR3: CASSLGDSTEAFF. The CDR3 bases are TGTGCCAGCAGCTTAGGGGACAGCACTGAAGCTTTCTTT.

This chain connects TRBV9 to TRBJ1-1; 8 bases map to TRBD1. V dropped 0 bases and J dropped 7; count of bases not matched to a gene: 14. This CDR3 has 17 amino acids. Germline CDR1 reads SGDLS; CDR2 reads YYNGEE. Here the CDR3 reads CASSVGGRGQDRFEAFF. The CDR3 DNA follows: TGTGCCAGCAGCGTAGGAGGTCGGGGACAGGATCGATTTGAAGCTTTCTTT.

The rearrangement links TRBV9 to TRBJ2-5, with D possibly matching TRBD1 (6 bases). Trimming stripped 3 bases from V and 2 bases from J, with 11 bases between. Germline CDR1 and CDR2: SGDLS and YYNGEE. This CDR3 is 14 amino acids long. The CDR3 region has the DNA TGTGCCAGCAGCGACGGGACACAACAAGAGACCCAGTACTTC. This encodes CASSDGTQQETQYF.

The CDR3 bases are TGTGCCAGCTCACCAGACGGGAGATCCGAGCAGTACTTC. Amino acids: CASSPDGRSEQYF. The rearrangement uses TRBV18 and TRBJ2-7; tentatively, D is TRBD2 (6 bases). The CDR3 runs 13 residues. Trimming removed 2 bases at V and 6 bases at J, with 11 bases between. Germline V CDR1 and CDR2: KGHSH, LQKENI.

This clone was seen a single time. This chain joins TRBV13 and TRBJ1-2; 9 bases match TRBD1. Per the germline V gene, CDR1 is PRHDT and CDR2 is FYEKMQ (reference sequence). V shed 3 bases and J 5 bases; nucleotides not matched to a gene: 4. This CDR3 is 14 amino acids long. In DNA form, the CDR3 reads TGTGCCAGCAGCTTTTCCGGGACAGGGTATGGCTACACCTTC. Translation: CASSFSGTGYGYTF.

V and J are TRBV4-1 and TRBJ2-4, with D possibly matching TRBD2 (5 bases). The V and J ends lost 0 bases and 7 bases respectively, with 22 bases between them. Germline V gene data show CDR1 as MGHRA and CDR2 as YSYEKL. This CDR3 contains 18 residues. DNA of the CDR3: TGCGCCAGCAGCCAAGAGGAGCAGGCTACTAGATTTTTGAACATTCAGTACTTC. Translated: CASSQEEQATRFLNIQYF.

DNA of the CDR3: TGTGCCTGGAGTCTTACTACAGGGTCCGAGCAGTACGTC. Translating gives CAWSLTTGSEQYV. The chain employs TRBV30 and TRBJ2-7; D is possibly TRBD1 (6 bases). Germline CDR1 is GTSNPN and CDR2 is SVGIG (reference sequence). The length of the CDR3 is 13 residues. Trimming removed 2 bases at V and 6 bases at J, with 14 bases between.

The chain combines TRBV29-1 with TRBJ1-1; D is uncertain. The V gene's germline CDR1 is SQVTM and CDR2 ANQGSEA. V lost 5 bases, J lost 6 bases, and 19 bases lay in between. The CDR3 is 14 residues long. In DNA form, the CDR3 reads TGCAGCGTTTCAACGAGTCATTTCAAAGCTGAAGCTTTCTTT. Protein sequence: CSVSTSHFKAEAFF. Using reference TRBV29-1 and TRBJ1-1 for the parts outside the CDR3, the full variable domain is SAVISQKPSRDICQRGTSLTIQCQVDSQVTMMFWYRQQPGQSLTLIATANQGSEATYESGFVIDKFPISRPNLTFSTLTVSNMSPEDSSIYLCSVSTSHFKAEAFFGQGTRLTVV.

V gene TRBV27 combines with J gene TRBJ1-5, with TRBD1 matching over 8 bases. The CDR3 sequence is 15 residues long. Germline V gene lookup returns CDR1 MNHEY and CDR2 SMNVEV (reference sequence). Trimming took 6 bases from V and 3 from J; bases not matched to a gene: 7. CDR3: CASSLGQGPNQPQHF. The CDR3 region has the DNA TGTGCCAGCAGCCTCGGACAGGGCCCCAATCAGCCCCAGCATTTT.

The J gene is TRBJ1-4, the V gene TRBV4-1, with no clear D. The CDR3 is 17 amino acids. Germline-derived CDR1 and CDR2 are MGHRA and YSYEKL. The ends were cut back, 0 bases at V and 4 bases at J, with 15 bases in the middle. Here the CDR3 DNA reads TGCGCCAGCAGCCAAGAGGAGTCGGGAGGATATAATGAAAAACTGTTTTTT. Protein sequence: CASSQEESGGYNEKLFF.

This clone was detected only once. This rearrangement joins TRBV6-6 to TRBJ2-5, with D uncertain. CDR1 is MNHNY, CDR2 SVGAGI, per germline (reference sequence). The CDR3 runs to 9 residues. The ends were cut back, 11 bases at V and 4 bases at J, with 5 bases in the middle. In DNA form, the CDR3 reads TGTGCCTCCTCAGAGACCCAGTACTTC. It specifies CASSETQYF.

This chain joins TRBV30 and TRBJ2-1; 8 bases align to TRBD2. Germline CDR1 reads GTSNPN; CDR2 reads SVGIG (reference sequence). The CDR3 is 14 residues long. V shed 2 bases, J shed 0 bases, and the junction held 0 bases outside the gene matches. As DNA, the CDR3 is TGTGCCTGGAGTACTAGCGGCTCCTACAATGAGCAGTTCTTC. This gives the protein CAWSTSGSYNEQFF.

The chain is built from TRBV11-2 and TRBJ2-3; D may be TRBD2 (6 bases). Trimming took 2 bases from V and 0 from J, leaving 9 bases between them. Germline V CDR1 and CDR2: SGHAT, FQNNGV. The CDR3 is made up of 15 amino acids. In DNA, the CDR3 is TGTGCCAGCAGCTTACGGGGGTCGAGCACAGATACGCAGTATTTT. The encoded protein is CASSLRGSSTDTQYF. Based on the CDR3 plus reference TRBV11-2 and TRBJ2-3, the full variable domain is EAGVAQSPRYKIIEKRQSVAFWCNPISGHATLYWYQQILGQGPKLLIQFQNNGVVDDSQLPKDRFSAERLKGVDSTLKIQPAKLEDSAVYLCASSLRGSSTDTQYFGPGTRLTVL.

CDR3 sequence: CASSSPLTSGRLSMDEQFF. CDR3 in DNA: TGTGCCAGCAGCTCCCCCCTGACTAGCGGGAGGTTGTCCATGGATGAGCAGTTCTTC. The chain is built from TRBV7-9 and TRBJ2-1; 13 nucleotides match TRBD2. Trimming took 4 bases from V and 8 from J; bases not matched to a gene: 17. This CDR3 spans 19 amino acids. Germline assignment: CDR1 SEHNR and CDR2 FQNEAQ (reference sequence).

The V and J genes are TRBV11-2 and TRBJ2-1; TRBD2 matches 8 bases. The germline V gene has CDR1 SGHAT and CDR2 FQNNGV. The V gene end was trimmed by 5 bases and the J gene end by 8 bases; junction bases not matched to a gene: 11. This CDR3 is built from 15 residues. The CDR3 sequence: CASSGTLLAADEQFF. CDR3 coding DNA: TGTGCCAGCAGCGGAACGCTACTAGCGGCTGATGAGCAGTTCTTC.

The chain links TRBV6-1 to TRBJ2-7; perhaps TRBD2 as D (6 bases). The CDR3 consists of 14 residues. Germline V gene lookup returns CDR1 MNHNS and CDR2 SASEGT. Trimming shortened V by 4 bases and J by 0 bases, and 10 bases separated the two germline ends. Written as DNA, the CDR3 is TGTGCCAGCAGTGCACGCGGGAACTCCTACGAGCAGTACTTC. Protein: CASSARGNSYEQYF.

The genes are TRBV4-3 and TRBJ2-1, with a weak D call TRBD2 (6 bases). The CDR3 totals 15 residues. CDR1 and CDR2 from the germline V gene are LGHNA and YSLEER. Trimming cost V 2 bases and J 1 base, with 9 bases left between them. Here the CDR3 reads CASSQTGGSYNEQFF. The CDR3, as DNA: TGCGCCAGCAGCCAAACCGGAGGGTCCTACAATGAGCAGTTCTTC.

This chain connects TRBV4-3 to TRBJ2-1; 9 nucleotides agree with TRBD2. V lost 0 bases, J lost 4 bases, and 4 bases stayed unmatched. CDR3 length equals 16 residues. Germline V gives CDR1 LGHNA, CDR2 YSLEER. The CDR3 reads CASSQDFLAGYNEQFF. DNA of the CDR3: TGCGCCAGCAGCCAAGATTTCCTAGCGGGGTACAATGAGCAGTTCTTC.

This chain uses TRBV29-1 with TRBJ2-5; the D gene is possibly TRBD2 (6 bases). V dropped 6 bases and J dropped 3 bases, with 11 bases sitting between them. CDR1 SQVTM and CDR2 ANQGSEA come from the germline V gene. CDR3 length: 12 residues. CDR3 coding DNA: TGCAGCGTGCGGGGCAGGGAAGAGACCCAGTACTTC. It specifies CSVRGREETQYF.